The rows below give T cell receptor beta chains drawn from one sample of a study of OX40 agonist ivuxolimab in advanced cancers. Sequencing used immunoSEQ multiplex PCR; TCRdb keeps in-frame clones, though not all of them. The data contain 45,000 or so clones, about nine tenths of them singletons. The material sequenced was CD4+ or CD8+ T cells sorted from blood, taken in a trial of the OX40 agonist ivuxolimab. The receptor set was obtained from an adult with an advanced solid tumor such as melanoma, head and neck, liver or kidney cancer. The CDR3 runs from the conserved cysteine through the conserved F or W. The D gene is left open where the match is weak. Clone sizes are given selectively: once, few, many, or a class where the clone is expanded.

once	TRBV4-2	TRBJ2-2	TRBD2	CASSRATSDTGELFF	TGTGCCAGCAGCCGCGCGACTAGCGACACCGGGGAGCTGTTTTTT
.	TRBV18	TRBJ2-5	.	CASSPGETQYF	TGTGCCAGCTCACCGGGGGAGACCCAGTACTTC
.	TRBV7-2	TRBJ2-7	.	CASSPYAAGSPYEQYF	TGTGCCAGCAGCCCGTATGCTGCGGGATCCCCCTACGAGCAGTACTTC
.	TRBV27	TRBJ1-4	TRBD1	CASSPRDRTNEKLFF	TGTGCCAGCAGTCCACGGGACAGAACTAATGAAAAACTGTTTTTT
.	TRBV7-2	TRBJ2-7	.	CASSRGGGRGYEQYF	TGTGCCAGCAGCCGTGGGGGCGGGAGAGGGTACGAGCAGTACTTC
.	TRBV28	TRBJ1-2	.	CASSFILTLVGADYGYTF	TGTGCCAGCAGTTTTATACTGACTCTAGTGGGGGCCGACTATGGCTACACCTTC
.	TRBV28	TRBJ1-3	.	CASSSRDVTGNTIYF	TGTGCCAGCAGTTCCAGGGATGTTACTGGAAACACCATATATTTT
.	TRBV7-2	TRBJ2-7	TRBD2	CASSLAGSGGLSPYF	TGTGCCAGCAGCTTAGCGGGGTCGGGAGGGCTGTCCCCGTACTTC
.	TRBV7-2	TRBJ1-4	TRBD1	CASSLGGGGEKLFF	TGTGCCAGCAGCCTAGGAGGAGGGGGCGAAAAACTGTTTTTT
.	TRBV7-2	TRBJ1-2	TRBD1	CASSSRDRGHGYTF	TGTGCCAGCAGCTCCCGGGACAGGGGTCATGGCTACACCTTC
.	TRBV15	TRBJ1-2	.	CATSRDSKANYGYTF	TGTGCCACCAGCAGAGATAGTAAGGCCAACTATGGCTACACCTTC
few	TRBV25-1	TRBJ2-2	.	CASSDLSRGRTGELFF	TGTGCCAGCAGTGATCTCTCGAGGGGTCGCACCGGGGAGCTGTTTTTT
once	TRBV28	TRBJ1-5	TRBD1	CASSQQGVLGQPQHF	TGTGCCAGCAGTCAACAGGGGGTGTTGGGTCAGCCCCAGCATTTT
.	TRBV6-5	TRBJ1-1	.	CASSRTGGTEAFF	TGTGCCAGCAGCCGGACCGGAGGCACTGAAGCTTTCTTT
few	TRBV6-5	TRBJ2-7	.	CASSYSSEQYF	TGTGCCAGCAGTTACTCGTCCGAGCAGTACTTC
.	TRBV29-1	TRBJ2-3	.	CSVGGTEGLGSDTQYF	TGCAGCGTTGGCGGGACGGAGGGTTTAGGGTCAGATACGCAGTATTTT
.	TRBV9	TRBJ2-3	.	CASKFGSGDTQYF	TGTGCCAGCAAATTCGGGAGTGGGGATACGCAGTATTTT
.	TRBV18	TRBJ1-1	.	CASSPHPNTEAFF	TGTGCCAGCTCACCTCATCCTAACACTGAAGCTTTCTTT
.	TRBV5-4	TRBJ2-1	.	CASREAGGYNEQFF	TGTGCCAGCAGAGAGGCGGGCGGTTACAATGAGCAGTTCTTC
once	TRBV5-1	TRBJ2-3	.	CASSIGSGSTDTQYF	TGCGCCAGCAGTATTGGAAGCGGTAGCACAGATACGCAGTATTTT
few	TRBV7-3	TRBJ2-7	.	CASNRVRVYEQYF	TGTGCCTCAAACAGGGTGAGGGTCTACGAGCAGTACTTC
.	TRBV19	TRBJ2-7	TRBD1	CASSARQGVVYEQYF	TGTGCCAGTAGTGCGCGACAGGGGGTCGTCTACGAGCAGTACTTC
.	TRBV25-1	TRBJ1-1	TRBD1	CASSRTGITEAFF	TGTGCCAGCAGTCGGACAGGCATCACTGAAGCTTTCTTT
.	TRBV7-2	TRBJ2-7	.	CASSRSYLGDEQYF	TGTGCCAGCAGCCGAAGCTACCTCGGGGACGAGCAGTACTTC
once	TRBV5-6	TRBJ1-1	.	CASSLDPTPTAFF	TGTGCCAGCAGCTTGGACCCGACTCCGACGGCTTTCTTT
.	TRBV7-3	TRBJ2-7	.	CASSFPAEKYF	TGTGCCAGCAGCTTTCCGGCCGAAAAGTACTTC
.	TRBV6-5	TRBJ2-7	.	CASSYVSAGIYEQYF	TGTGCCAGCAGTTATGTAAGCGCAGGGATTTACGAGCAGTACTTC
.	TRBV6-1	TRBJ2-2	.	CASSDRSNTGELFF	TGTGCCAGCAGTGATCGGTCGAACACCGGGGAGCTGTTTTTT
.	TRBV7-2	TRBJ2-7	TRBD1	CASSSVDRSYEQYF	TGTGCCAGCAGCTCCGTGGACAGGTCCTACGAGCAGTACTTC
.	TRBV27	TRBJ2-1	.	CASSIRVGGSTYNEQFF	TGTGCCAGCAGTATAAGGGTAGGGGGGAGCACCTACAATGAGCAGTTCTTC
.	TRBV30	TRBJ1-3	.	CAWSVVSGNTIYF	TGTGCCTGGAGTGTCGTCAGCGGAAACACCATATATTTT
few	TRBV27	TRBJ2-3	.	CASSPAHRDTQYF	TGTGCCAGCAGCCCTGCCCACAGGGATACGCAGTATTTT
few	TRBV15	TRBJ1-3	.	CATSADSGNTIYF	TGTGCCACCAGCGCAGACTCTGGAAACACCATATATTTT
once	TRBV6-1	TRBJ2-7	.	CASRITQGSYEQYF	TGTGCCAGCAGAATAACACAGGGCTCCTACGAGCAGTACTTC
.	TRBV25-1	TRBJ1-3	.	CASRGRSGNTIYF	TGTGCCAGCAGGGGGAGGAGTGGAAACACCATATATTTT
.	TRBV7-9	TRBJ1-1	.	CASSILRGEAFF	TGTGCCAGCAGCATCCTGAGGGGTGAAGCTTTCTTT
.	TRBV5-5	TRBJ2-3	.	CASSPQAGRGLTDTQYF	TGTGCCAGCAGCCCCCAGGCCGGGAGGGGGCTCACAGATACGCAGTATTTT
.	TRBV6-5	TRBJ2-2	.	CASSYPGELFF	TGTGCCAGCAGTTACCCCGGGGAGCTGTTTTTT
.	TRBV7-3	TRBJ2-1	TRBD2	CASSQPTSGGQQFF	TGTGCCAGCAGCCAACCGACTAGCGGGGGACAGCAGTTCTTC
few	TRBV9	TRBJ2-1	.	CASSVGSFGEQFF	TGTGCCAGCAGCGTAGGGAGTTTTGGTGAGCAGTTCTTC
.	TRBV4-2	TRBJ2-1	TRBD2	CASSQRLTVAGNTYNEQFF	TGTGCCAGCAGCCAGAGATTGACGGTAGCGGGAAACACCTACAATGAGCAGTTCTTC
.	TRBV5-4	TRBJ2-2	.	CASSLILGGKGELFF	TGTGCCAGCAGCCTGATACTTGGCGGGAAAGGGGAGCTGTTTTTT
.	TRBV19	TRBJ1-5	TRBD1	CASSPDRVYQPQHF	TGTGCCAGTAGTCCGGACAGGGTTTATCAGCCCCAGCATTTT
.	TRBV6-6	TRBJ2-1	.	CASTFGRHNEQFF	TGTGCCAGCACCTTTGGACGGCACAATGAGCAGTTCTTC
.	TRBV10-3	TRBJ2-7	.	CAISEGSPYEQYF	TGTGCCATCAGTGAGGGCAGCCCCTACGAGCAGTACTTC
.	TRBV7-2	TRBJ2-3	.	CASSLDGGSTDTQYF	TGTGCCAGCAGCTTAGATGGCGGTAGCACAGATACGCAGTATTTT
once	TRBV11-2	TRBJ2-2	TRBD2	CASSWGGGTGELFF	TGTGCCAGCAGCTGGGGGGGTGGCACCGGGGAGCTGTTTTTT
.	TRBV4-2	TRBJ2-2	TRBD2	CASTSGRNTGELFF	TGTGCCAGCACCAGCGGGAGGAACACCGGGGAGCTGTTTTTT
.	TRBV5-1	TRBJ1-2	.	CASSLSGLSRGHGYTF	TGCGCCAGCAGCTTAAGTGGACTTAGCAGGGGTCATGGCTACACCTTC
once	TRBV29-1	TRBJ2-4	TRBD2	CSVGRGAVDLDIQYF	TGCAGCGTTGGGCGGGGGGCGGTAGATCTAGACATTCAGTACTTC
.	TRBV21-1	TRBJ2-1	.	CASSNRDRAYNEQFF	TGTGCCAGCAGCAACCGGGACAGAGCCTACAATGAGCAGTTCTTC
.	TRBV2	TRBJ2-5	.	CASSVGQIIGWTQYF	TGTGCCAGCAGTGTCGGGCAGATAATAGGGTGGACCCAGTACTTC
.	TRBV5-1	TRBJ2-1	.	CASSWDVYNEQFF	TGCGCCAGCAGTTGGGACGTCTACAATGAGCAGTTCTTC
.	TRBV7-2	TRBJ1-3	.	CASSSGTQIWHTIYF	TGTGCCAGCAGCTCCGGGACACAAATTTGGCACACCATATATTTT
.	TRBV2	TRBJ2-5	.	CATHWGAFTGETQYF	TGTGCCACTCATTGGGGGGCCTTTACCGGGGAGACCCAGTACTTC